This T cell receptor (beta chain) was sequenced for a study of cytomegalovirus exposure and HLA in healthy donors. The CDR3 has 11 amino acids. Trimming removed 7 bases at V and 1 base at J, with 7 bases between. CDR1 and CDR2 from the germline V gene are SQVTM and ANQGSEA. PCR was performed using 60 Vbeta and 13 Jbeta primers. Sequenced by immunoSEQ multiplex PCR; TCRdb stores in-frame clones only, minus some. This sample has over 150,000 clones; 70% to 90% occur once, and the top ten carry 2.5% to 3%. The sequence came from a man aged 30-40 years in good health and CMV-seropositive. Sequencing was done on a sample of PBMCs. V and J are TRBV29-1 and TRBJ1-1; a weak D match, TRBD1 (5 bases). The CDR3 sequence is CSGTGNTEAFF. CDR3 DNA sequence: TGCAGCGGTACAGGGAACACTGAAGCTTTCTTT.